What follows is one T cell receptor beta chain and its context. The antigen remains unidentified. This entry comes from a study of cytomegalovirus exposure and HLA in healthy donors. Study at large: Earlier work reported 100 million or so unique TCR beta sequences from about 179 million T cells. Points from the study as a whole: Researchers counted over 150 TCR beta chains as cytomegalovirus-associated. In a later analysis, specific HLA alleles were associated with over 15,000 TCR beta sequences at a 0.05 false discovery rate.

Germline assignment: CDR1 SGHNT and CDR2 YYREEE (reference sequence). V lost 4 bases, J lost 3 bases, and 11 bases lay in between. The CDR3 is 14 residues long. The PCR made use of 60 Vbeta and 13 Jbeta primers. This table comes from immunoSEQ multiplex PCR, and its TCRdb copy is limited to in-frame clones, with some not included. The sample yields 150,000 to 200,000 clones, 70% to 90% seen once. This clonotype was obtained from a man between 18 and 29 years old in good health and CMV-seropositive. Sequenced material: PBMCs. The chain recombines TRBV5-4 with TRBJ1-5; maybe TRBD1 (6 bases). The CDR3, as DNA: TGTGCCAGCAGCCTACAGGGCATCAATCAGCCCCAGCATTTT. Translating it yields CASSLQGINQPQHF. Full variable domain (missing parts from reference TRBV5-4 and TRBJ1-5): ETGVTQSPTHLIKTRGQQVTLRCSSQSGHNTVSWYQQALGQGPQFIFQYYREEENGRGNFPPRFSGLQFPNYSSELNVNALELDDSALYLCASSLQGINQPQHFGDGTRLSIL.